The clone carrying this T cell receptor beta chain occurred a few times. Its antigen is still unknown. The assay was immunoSEQ multiplex PCR, and TCRdb's table has in-frame clones only and misses some. Of thousands of clones in the sample, about 15% were seen once. This specimen comes from a study of T cells in localized non-small cell lung cancer. According to the study, adjacent lung free of atypia was obtained at least 2 cm from the tumor margin. The study, taken as a whole, reports: The study found T cell clonality highest in uninvolved adjacent lung, above tumor. In the blood, greater T cell density corresponded to longer overall survival.

The CDR3 length is 15 residues. The germline V gene encodes CDR1 SGHNT and CDR2 YENEEA. The J segment lost 2 bases and the V segment lost 3 bases, leaving 5 bases of the junction unmatched. This chain links TRBV11-3 with TRBJ2-3; 7 bases agree with TRBD2. This clonotype originated in an older male donor with stage II squamous cell lung carcinoma. Sample: normal lung tissue next to the tumor, taken before any cancer treatment. The CDR3 DNA follows: TGTGCCAGCAGCTTGTTACGGGGGGACACAGATACGCAGTATTTT. Protein sequence: CASSLLRGDTDTQYF.